The T cell receptor (beta chain) described here comes from a study of blood T cells in healthy people across ages. Study-level points and caveats: Older individuals had lower TCR beta diversity per million T cells (the decline was roughly linear). Unknown donor CMV status possibly confounded expanded clonotype changes.

About this clonotype itself: Its specificity is not known. A read error may produce the germline difference seen at one junction end.

The CDR3 sequence is 15 residues long. Germline values: CDR1 MNHNS, CDR2 SASEGT. A sample-barcoded 5' primer and a J-beta primer mix were used in a second PCR of roughly 7 to 11 cycles. One entry per CDR3 protein results from TCRdb running MiXCR on the 5' RACE reads. The top ten hold approximately 17% of the sample, which has approximately 1,100,000 distinct CDR3 sequences, under 45% seen once. This receptor was obtained from a woman in her sixties or seventies in good health. The chain recombines TRBV6-1 with TRBJ1-4; no clear D gene. Input material: blood. The CDR3 bases are TGTGCCAGCAGTGAAGCGCGACCAACGGGTGAAAAACCGTTTTTT. Its protein product is CASSEARPTGEKPFF.